This T cell receptor (beta chain) was captured in a study of blood T cell repertoires in COVID-19. TCRdb's table, derived via immunoSEQ multiplex PCR, lists solely in-frame clones and lacks some. The table records 200,000 or so clones, about 89% of them present only once. The germline V and J ends were trimmed by 4 bases and 6 bases, with 18 bases remaining between them. Germline V CDR1 and CDR2: LGHNA, YNFKEQ. CDR3 length equals 15 residues. Participants were aged about 18 to 100 years from approximately 25 US areas. The source material was PBMCs or T cells enriched from blood (not recorded which). The TCR originated in a woman aged 18-35 years who had recovered from COVID-19. V and J are TRBV4-2 and TRBJ1-2, with D uncertain. As DNA, the CDR3 is TGTGCCAGCAGCCTTATCGGGCAGGAGGTAAATGGCTACACCTTC. Translating gives CASSLIGQEVNGYTF.